These 23 T cell receptor beta chains share one sample of origin, sequenced in a study of T cell responses to AZD1222 COVID-19 vaccine. This table comes from immunoSEQ multiplex PCR, and its TCRdb copy is limited to in-frame clones, with some not included. The profile covers 180,000 or so clones, with 80% to 95% appearing a single time and 3% to 5% taken by the ten largest. The material was peripheral blood, obtained on day 0 of AZD1222 vaccination. These receptors were taken from an adult in good health.

The chain is built from TRBV12-5 and TRBJ2-1, with a possible D match to TRBD1 (5 bases). This CDR3 contains 19 residues. The germline V and J ends were trimmed by 0 bases and 5 bases, with 23 bases remaining between them. In germline, CDR1 is LGHNT, CDR2 FRNRAP. The CDR3 reads CASGLVSTDSLDTDNEQFF. The CDR3 DNA is TGTGCTAGTGGTTTGGTAAGTACGGATAGTCTGGACACCGACAATGAGCAGTTCTTC.

V is TRBV19 and J is TRBJ1-1; D perhaps matches TRBD1 (5 bases). The CDR3 has 16 amino acids. The V and J ends lost 1 base and 0 bases respectively, with 12 bases between them. Germline CDR1 is LNHDA and CDR2 is SQIVND (reference sequence). CDR3 protein: CASSIVVQGLNTEAFF. For the CDR3, the DNA is TGTGCCAGTAGTATAGTCGTCCAGGGACTGAACACTGAAGCTTTCTTT.

The chain links TRBV5-1 to TRBJ1-4; tentatively, D is TRBD1 (5 bases). The CDR3 is 14 residues long. V lost 7 bases and J lost 4, with 14 bases in between. Germline lookup yields CDR1 SGHRS and CDR2 YFSETQ. CDR3 loop: CASGRDPSNEKLFF. The CDR3 DNA reads TGCGCCAGCGGTAGGGACCCCAGTAATGAAAAACTGTTTTTT.

The gene calls are TRBV27 and TRBJ1-2; D might be TRBD1 (5 bases). Germline V gene sequence: CDR1 MNHEY, CDR2 SMNVEV (reference sequence). V gave up 6 bases and J gave up 7 bases, with 24 bases separating them. The CDR3 runs to 16 residues. CDR3 sequence (DNA): TGTGCCAGCAGCTACGCAGGTCGGCAGGGCCCACTTGGCTACACCTTC. Amino acid sequence: CASSYAGRQGPLGYTF.

The chain employs TRBV7-9 and TRBJ1-1; unclear D gene. The germline gives CDR1 SEHNR, CDR2 FQNEAQ (reference sequence). Trimming shortened V by 1 base and J by 6 bases, and 12 bases separated the two germline ends. This CDR3 spans 14 amino acids. The CDR3 DNA reads as TGTGCCAGCAGCTTAGTGGCGTCCGTGGCTGAAGCTTTCTTT. It specifies CASSLVASVAEAFF. Variable domain in full (rest from reference TRBV7-9 and TRBJ1-1): DTGVSQNPRHKITKRGQNVTFRCDPISEHNRLYWYRQTLGQGPEFLTYFQNEAQLEKSRLLSDRFSAERPKGSFSTLEIQRTEQGDSAMYLCASSLVASVAEAFFGQGTRLTVV.

J is TRBJ2-7 and V is TRBV12-5; a weak D match, TRBD2 (5 bases). The CDR3 length is 16 residues. The V gene's germline CDR1 is LGHNT and CDR2 FRNRAP. The V and J ends lost 0 bases and 2 bases respectively, with 14 bases between them. The CDR3 here is CASGLVLRRTAYEQYF. The CDR3 DNA sequence: TGTGCTAGTGGTTTGGTCCTCCGGCGGACTGCCTACGAGCAGTACTTC.

This rearrangement joins TRBV19 to TRBJ1-2; D ambiguous. Trimming took off 2 bases at V and 4 bases at J, with 11 bases between the two ends. CDR1 and CDR2 (germline): LNHDA, SQIVND (reference sequence). The CDR3 covers 14 residues. CDR3 sequence (DNA): TGTGCCAGTAGTATATCTCCCCCAGGCTATGGCTACACCTTC. Translating it yields CASSISPPGYGYTF. Looking up the rest from reference TRBV19 and TRBJ1-2 gives the full variable domain: DGGITQSPKYLFRKEGQNVTLSCEQNLNHDAMYWYRQDPGQGLRLIYYSQIVNDFQKGDIAEGYSVSREKKESFPLTVTSAQKNPTAFYLCASSISPPGYGYTFGSGTRLTVV.

V is TRBV15 and J is TRBJ1-5; D not resolved. CDR3 length equals 17 residues. Trimming shortened V by 2 bases and J by 0 bases, and 14 bases separated the two germline ends. Germline CDR1 and CDR2: LNHNV and YYDKDF (reference sequence). The CDR3 DNA reads TGTGCCACCAGCAGACCCAAGGACCGATTTAGCAATCAGCCCCAGCATTTT. Its translation is CATSRPKDRFSNQPQHF.

V usage is TRBV12-3 or TRBV12-4 and J usage is TRBJ2-7; D might be TRBD2 (5 bases). V was cut by 5 bases and J by 6 bases, with 14 bases left in between. There are 13 residues in the CDR3. In DNA form, the CDR3 reads TGTGCCAGCAGTGATACTAGAAACGGCGAGCAGTACTTC. Its translation: CASSDTRNGEQYF.

The chain combines TRBV6-5 with TRBJ2-7; D might be TRBD1 or TRBD2, each matching 5 bases. Germline lookup yields CDR1 MNHEY and CDR2 SVGAGI. The V and J ends lost 2 bases and 6 bases respectively, with 14 bases between them. This CDR3 comprises 14 residues. CDR3 residues: CASSYSPGTFEQYF. CDR3 in DNA: TGTGCCAGCAGTTACAGTCCAGGGACCTTCGAGCAGTACTTC.

This chain connects TRBV15 to TRBJ1-2, with 9 bases that match TRBD1. Per the germline V gene, CDR1 is LNHNV and CDR2 is YYDKDF (reference sequence). V was clipped by 4 bases and J by 5 bases; unmatched bases: 8. The CDR3 spans 15 residues. The CDR3 region has the DNA TGTGCCACCAGCACACAGGGGGCAGAGAGTTATGGCTACACCTTC. Amino acids: CATSTQGAESYGYTF. The full variable domain, its missing parts supplied by reference TRBV15 and TRBJ1-2, is DAMVIQNPRYQVTQFGKPVTLSCSQTLNHNVMYWYQQKSSQAPKLLFHYYDKDFNNEADTPDNFQSRRPNTSFCFLDIRSPGLGDTAMYLCATSTQGAESYGYTFGSGTRLTVV.

The chain uses TRBV10-3 and TRBJ1-5; D uncertain. V was shortened by 0 bases and J by 3 bases, with 12 bases between the two germline ends. This CDR3 region has 16 residues. Germline V gene data show CDR1 as ENHRY and CDR2 as SYGVKD. CDR3 nucleotides: TGTGCCATCAGTGAGTCGGACGAAAAACCCAATCAGCCCCAGCATTTT. Translation gives CAISESDEKPNQPQHF.

The chain has TRBV10-2 and TRBJ2-2, with D perhaps TRBD2 (5 bases). Looked up from germline, CDR1 is WSHSY and CDR2 is SAAADI. The CDR3 runs 19 residues. V gave up 0 bases and J gave up 2 bases, with 19 bases separating them. The CDR3 spells CASSESDLVLGGNTGELFF. The CDR3 region has the DNA TGCGCCAGCAGTGAGTCGGACCTGGTTCTAGGAGGCAACACCGGGGAGCTGTTTTTT.

CDR3 residues: CASSHNRRGGLSYNEQFF. The CDR3 DNA reads TGTGCCAGCAGCCATAATCGTCGCGGGGGACTCTCCTACAATGAGCAGTTCTTC. This chain uses TRBV7-6 with TRBJ2-1; the match to TRBD2 covers 7 bases. The CDR3 contains 18 residues. Unmatched junction bases numbered 13, after V lost 5 bases and J lost 0 bases. Per germline, CDR1 SGHVS and CDR2 FNYEAQ.

This rearrangement joins TRBV18 to TRBJ1-1; no clear D. The ends were cut back, 6 bases at V and 2 bases at J, with 13 bases in the middle. The CDR3 has 14 residues. CDR1 is KGHSH, CDR2 LQKENI, per germline. CDR3 sequence: CASSLGILNTEAFF. In DNA, the CDR3 is TGTGCCAGCTCCCTGGGGATCCTAAACACTGAAGCTTTCTTT.

The gene calls are TRBV2 and TRBJ2-7; D is undetermined. Deletions cut 8 bases from V and 5 bases from J, with 16 bases between. The CDR3 extends over 13 amino acids. Germline-derived CDR1 and CDR2 are SNHLY and FYNNEI. CDR3 region: CASLTPLLNEQYF. The CDR3 DNA sequence: TGTGCCAGCCTGACCCCCCTTCTGAACGAGCAGTACTTC.

The J gene is TRBJ1-2, the V gene TRBV10-2; no firm D call. Trimming shortened V by 1 base and J by 4 bases, and 1 base separated the two germline ends. This CDR3 has 11 residues. In germline, CDR1 is WSHSY, CDR2 SAAADI. The CDR3 region is CASSEFYGYTF. The DNA of the CDR3 is TGCGCCAGCAGTGAGTTCTATGGCTACACCTTC.

The CDR3 reads CAWNMNTEAFF. Here the CDR3 DNA reads TGTGCCTGGAACATGAACACTGAAGCTTTCTTT. This rearrangement joins TRBV30 to TRBJ1-1; D gene unclear. This CDR3 is 11 amino acids long. V was cut by 4 bases and J by 0 bases, with 3 bases left in between. CDR1 is GTSNPN, CDR2 SVGIG, per germline (reference sequence). The entire variable domain, with the rest obtained from reference TRBV30 and TRBJ1-1, is as follows: SQTIHQWPATLVQPVGSPLSLECTVEGTSNPNLYWYRQAAGRGLQLLFYSVGIGQISSEVPQNLSASRPQDRQFILSSKKLLLSDSGFYLCAWNMNTEAFFGQGTRLTVV.

The chain uses TRBV18 and TRBJ1-2, with 12 bases fitting TRBD1. This CDR3 spans 16 amino acids. Trimming took 3 bases from V and 4 from J; bases not matched to a gene: 6. Germline lookup yields CDR1 KGHSH and CDR2 LQKENI. This CDR3 is CASSPTGQGASYGYTF. CDR3 nucleotides: TGTGCCAGCTCACCGACGGGACAGGGGGCTTCCTATGGCTACACCTTC.

The chain carries TRBV19 and TRBJ1-1, with D perhaps TRBD1 (6 bases). V shed 9 bases and J shed 1 base, with 15 bases lying between them. Per germline, CDR1 LNHDA and CDR2 SQIVND (reference sequence). CDR3 length: 14 amino acids. This CDR3 is CASVRGGPNTEAFF. In DNA form, the CDR3 reads TGTGCCAGCGTTCGAGGGGGACCGAACACTGAAGCTTTCTTT. The full variable domain, its missing parts supplied by reference TRBV19 and TRBJ1-1, is DGGITQSPKYLFRKEGQNVTLSCEQNLNHDAMYWYRQDPGQGLRLIYYSQIVNDFQKGDIAEGYSVSREKKESFPLTVTSAQKNPTAFYLCASVRGGPNTEAFFGQGTRLTVV.

This chain joins TRBV7-9 and TRBJ1-1; D is perhaps TRBD1 (5 bases). From germline, CDR1 is SEHNR and CDR2 FQNEAQ (reference sequence). Deletions cut 7 bases from V and 6 bases from J, with 24 bases between. This CDR3 is built from 16 residues. The CDR3 bases are TGTGCCAGCATCAGAATGAGGGGCGCCGTTTTGGCTGAAGCTTTCTTT. Encoded protein: CASIRMRGAVLAEAFF.

This clone appeared a single time. The J gene is TRBJ1-1, the V gene TRBV5-1, with D uncertain. V lost 6 bases to trimming and J lost 1 base, with 13 bases between them. This CDR3 contains 14 residues. The germline V gene has CDR1 SGHRS and CDR2 YFSETQ. CDR3 sequence (DNA): TGCGCCAGCAACAAATTTAACGCGAACACTGAAGCTTTCTTT. Encoded protein: CASNKFNANTEAFF.

V usage is TRBV18 and J usage is TRBJ1-5, with D uncertain. Germline CDR1 is KGHSH and CDR2 is LQKENI. Trimming cost V 1 base and J 6 bases, with 7 bases left between them. The CDR3 length is 13 residues. The CDR3 sequence is CASSPHYSQPQHF. The CDR3 DNA sequence: TGTGCCAGCTCACCACATTACAGTCAGCCCCAGCATTTT.